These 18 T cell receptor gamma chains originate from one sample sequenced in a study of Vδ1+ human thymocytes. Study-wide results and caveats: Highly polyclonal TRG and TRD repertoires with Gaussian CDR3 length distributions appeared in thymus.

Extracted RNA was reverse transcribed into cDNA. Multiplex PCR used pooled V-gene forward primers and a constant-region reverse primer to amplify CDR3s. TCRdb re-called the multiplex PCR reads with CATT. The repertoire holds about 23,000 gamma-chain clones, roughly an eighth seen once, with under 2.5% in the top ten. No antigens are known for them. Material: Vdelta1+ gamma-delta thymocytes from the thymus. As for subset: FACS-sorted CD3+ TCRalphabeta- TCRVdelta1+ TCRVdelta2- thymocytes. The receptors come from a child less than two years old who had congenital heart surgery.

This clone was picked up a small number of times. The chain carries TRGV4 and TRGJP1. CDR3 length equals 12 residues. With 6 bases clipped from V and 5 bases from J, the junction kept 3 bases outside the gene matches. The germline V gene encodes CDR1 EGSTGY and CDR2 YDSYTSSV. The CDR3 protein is CATWRTGWFKIF. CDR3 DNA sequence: TGTGCCACCTGGAGGACTGGTTGGTTCAAGATATTT.

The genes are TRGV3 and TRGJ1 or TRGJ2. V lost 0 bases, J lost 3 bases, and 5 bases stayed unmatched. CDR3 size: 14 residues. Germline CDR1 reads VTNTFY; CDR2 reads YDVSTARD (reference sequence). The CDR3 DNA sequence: TGTGCCACCTGGGACAGGGTAATTTATTATAAGAAACTCTTT. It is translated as CATWDRVIYYKKLF.

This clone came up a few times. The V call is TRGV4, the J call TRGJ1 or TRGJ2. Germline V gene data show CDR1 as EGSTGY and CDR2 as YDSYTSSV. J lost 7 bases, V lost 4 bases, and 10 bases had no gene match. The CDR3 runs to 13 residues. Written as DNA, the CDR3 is TGTGCCACCTGGGACAGGCAAAGATATAAGAAACTCTTT. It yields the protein CATWDRQRYKKLF.

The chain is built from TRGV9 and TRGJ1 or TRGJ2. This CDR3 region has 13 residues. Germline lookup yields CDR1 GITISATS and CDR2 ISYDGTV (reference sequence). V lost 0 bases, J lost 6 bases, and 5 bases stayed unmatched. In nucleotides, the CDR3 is TGTGCCTTGTGGGAGGTGCCGGCTTATAAGAAACTCTTT. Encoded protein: CALWEVPAYKKLF.

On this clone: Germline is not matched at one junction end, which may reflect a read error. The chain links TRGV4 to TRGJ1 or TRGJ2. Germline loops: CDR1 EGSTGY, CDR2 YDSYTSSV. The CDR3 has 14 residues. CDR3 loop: CASWNGTYYYKKLF. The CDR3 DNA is TGTGCCTCCTGGAATGGGACGTATTATTATAAGAAACTCTTT.

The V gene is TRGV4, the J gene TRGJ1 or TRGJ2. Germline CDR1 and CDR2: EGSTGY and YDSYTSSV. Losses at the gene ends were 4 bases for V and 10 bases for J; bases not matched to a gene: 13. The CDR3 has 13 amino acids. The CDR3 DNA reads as TGTGCCACCTGGGACGGGCGGGGTTCGAAGAAACTCTTT. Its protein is CATWDGRGSKKLF.

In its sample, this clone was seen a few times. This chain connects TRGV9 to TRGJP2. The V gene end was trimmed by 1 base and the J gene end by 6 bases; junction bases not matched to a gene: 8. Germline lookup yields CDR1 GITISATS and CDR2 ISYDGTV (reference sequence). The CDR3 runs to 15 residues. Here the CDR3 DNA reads TGTGCCTTGTGGGAGGTTCTCCATGGTGATTGGATCAAGACGTTT. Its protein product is CALWEVLHGDWIKTF.

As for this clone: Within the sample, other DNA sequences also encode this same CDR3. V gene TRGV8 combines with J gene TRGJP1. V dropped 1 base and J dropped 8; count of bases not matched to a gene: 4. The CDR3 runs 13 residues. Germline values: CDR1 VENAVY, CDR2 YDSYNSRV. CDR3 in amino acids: CATWDRTGWFKIF. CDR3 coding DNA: TGTGCCACCTGGGATAGAACCGGTTGGTTCAAGATATTT.

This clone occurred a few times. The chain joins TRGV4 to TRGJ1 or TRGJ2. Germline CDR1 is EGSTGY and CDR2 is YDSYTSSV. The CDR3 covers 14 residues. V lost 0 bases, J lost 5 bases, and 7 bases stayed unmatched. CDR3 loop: CATWDGPVDYKKLF. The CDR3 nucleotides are TGTGCCACCTGGGATGGGCCCGTAGATTATAAGAAACTCTTT.

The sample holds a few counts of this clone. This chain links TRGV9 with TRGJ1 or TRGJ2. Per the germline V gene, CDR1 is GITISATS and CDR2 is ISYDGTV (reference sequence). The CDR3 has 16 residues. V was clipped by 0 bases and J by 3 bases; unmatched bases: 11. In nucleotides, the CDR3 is TGTGCCTTGTGGGAGGTGCAACCCTACTCTTATTATAAGAAACTCTTT. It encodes CALWEVQPYSYYKKLF.

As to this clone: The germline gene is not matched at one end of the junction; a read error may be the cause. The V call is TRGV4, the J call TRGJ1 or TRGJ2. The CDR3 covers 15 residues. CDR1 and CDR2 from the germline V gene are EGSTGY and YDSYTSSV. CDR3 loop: CATWNGMSGQYKKLF. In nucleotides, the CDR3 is TGTGCCACCTGGAATGGGATGTCGGGTCAGTATAAGAAACTCTTT.

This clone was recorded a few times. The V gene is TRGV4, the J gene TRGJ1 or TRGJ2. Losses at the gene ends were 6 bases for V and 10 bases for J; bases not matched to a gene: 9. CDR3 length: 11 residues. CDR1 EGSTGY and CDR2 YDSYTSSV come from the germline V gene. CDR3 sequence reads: CATWRSSKKLF. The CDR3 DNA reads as TGTGCCACCTGGCGAAGCAGCAAGAAACTCTTT.

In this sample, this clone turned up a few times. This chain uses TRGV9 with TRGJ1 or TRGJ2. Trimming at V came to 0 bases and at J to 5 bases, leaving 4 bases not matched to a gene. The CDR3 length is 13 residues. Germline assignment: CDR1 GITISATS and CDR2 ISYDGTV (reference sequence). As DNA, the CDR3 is TGTGCCTTGTGGGAGGTGTGGGATTATAAGAAACTCTTT. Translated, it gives CALWEVWDYKKLF.

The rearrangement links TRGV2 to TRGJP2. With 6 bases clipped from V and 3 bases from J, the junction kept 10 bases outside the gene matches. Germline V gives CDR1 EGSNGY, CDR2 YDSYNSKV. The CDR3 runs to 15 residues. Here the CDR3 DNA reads TGTGCCACCTGGCTCCACATTGGTAGTGATTGGATCAAGACGTTT. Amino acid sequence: CATWLHIGSDWIKTF.

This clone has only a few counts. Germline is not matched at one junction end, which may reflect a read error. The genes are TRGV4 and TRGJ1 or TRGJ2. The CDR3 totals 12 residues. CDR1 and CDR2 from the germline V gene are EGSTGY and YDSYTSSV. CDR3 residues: CATWNGPQKKLF. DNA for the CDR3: TGTGCCACCTGGAATGGGCCCCAAAAGAAACTCTTT.

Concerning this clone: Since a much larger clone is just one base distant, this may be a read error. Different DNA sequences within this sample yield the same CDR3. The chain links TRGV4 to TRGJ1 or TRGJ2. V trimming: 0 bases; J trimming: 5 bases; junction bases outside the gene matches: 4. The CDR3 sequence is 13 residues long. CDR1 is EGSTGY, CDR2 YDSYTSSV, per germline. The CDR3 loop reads CATWDGRHYKKLF. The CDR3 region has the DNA TGTGCCACCTGGGATGGGCGTCATTATAAGAAACTCTTT.

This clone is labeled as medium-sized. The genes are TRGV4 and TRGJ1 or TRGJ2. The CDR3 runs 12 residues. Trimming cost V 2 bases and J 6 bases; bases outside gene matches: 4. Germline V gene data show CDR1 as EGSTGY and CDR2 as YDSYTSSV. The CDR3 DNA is TGTGCCACCTGGGATGAGGGTTATAAGAAACTCTTT. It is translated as CATWDEGYKKLF.

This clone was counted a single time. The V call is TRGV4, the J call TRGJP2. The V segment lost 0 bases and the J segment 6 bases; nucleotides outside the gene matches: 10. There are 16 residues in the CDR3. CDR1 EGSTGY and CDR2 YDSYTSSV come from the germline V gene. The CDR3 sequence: CATWDGGWSGDWIKTF. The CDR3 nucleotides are TGTGCCACCTGGGATGGGGGTTGGAGTGGTGATTGGATCAAGACGTTT.